The subject of this entry is one T cell receptor (beta chain). Its antigen remains undetermined. Base quality data are lacking; no much larger clone is found one base away. TCRalpha and TCRbeta libraries were amplified in separate semi-nested PCR reactions using Advantage 2 and reverse primers located in the TRAC or TRBC constant regions. First-strand cDNA synthesis used between roughly 3 and 500 ng of total RNA. TCR cDNA libraries were made by 5'-RACE with the SMARTer PCR cDNA Synthesis kit, using a poly-dT primer for first-strand synthesis. Sample-specific 5-nucleotide barcodes were carried by the semi-nested constant-region reverse primers, and the resulting products were cleaned using the Zymo DNA Clean and Concentrator-5 kit. Up to ten barcoded samples were pooled, ligated to Illumina adaptors and sequenced on an Illumina MiSeq as 2 x 150 bp paired-end reads. The published analysis was carried out like this. Demultiplexed reads were aligned using BLAT against a custom library containing all human TRAV, TRAJ, TRBV, TRBD and TRBJ combinations from IMGT. The best BLAT hits were picked using pslCDnaFilter (-maxAligns=1, -ignoreIntrons), and custom Perl scripts were used to calculate clonotype frequencies. The public sequencing data were trimmed at Q25 with fastp and processed into clonotypes with MiXCR by TCRdb, which kept only in-frame beta chains. For every CDR3 protein sequence, its rows merge into one entry that carries the most common genes and DNA. The V and J calls and clone size come from TCRdb's table, not from the authors' own analysis. In all, the sample holds over 5,000 distinct CDR3 sequences, and less than 30% of those were seen once. Together, the top ten hold 2.5% to 3.5% of the sample.

As encoded in the germline V gene, CDR1 is SGHVS while CDR2 is FNYEAQ. The CDR3 runs 17 residues from the cysteine to the phenylalanine. Of all the DNA, just the CDR3 is kept, 51 bases in frame from base 1. V was cut back by 2 bases and J by 2 bases, leaving a gap of 17 bases between them. Artificial thymic organoids were built by aggregating human HSPCs with MS5 murine stromal cells transduced with human DLL1, cultured at an air-liquid interface. Organoids were seeded with FACS-purified CD34+CD3- hematopoietic stem and progenitor cells depleted of residual T cells. The culture medium for the organoids was serum-free RB27, which consists of RPMI 1640 supplemented with B27, FLT3L, IL-7 and ascorbic acid. Before RNA extraction, CD3+TCRalphabeta+CD8 single positive T cells from both organoids and thymus were sorted by FACS. For each sample, total RNA was purified from around 40,000 to 200,000 sorted cells using the RNeasy Micro kit, and RNA quality was checked on an Agilent RNA 6000 Nano chip.

This entry belongs to a study of T cells generated in artificial thymic organoids (dated by TCRdb to about 2017). General notes on the study: The TCR alpha and beta CDR3 repertoires of CD8 single positive T cells derived from in vitro artificial thymic organoids were compared with those of thymic and peripheral blood naive CD8 T cells. The displayed repertoire sequencing data were described as being representative of three independent experiments.

Findings and caveats that apply to the study as a whole: Organoid-derived T cells did not show skewed Valpha or Vbeta usage, which argues against unconventional lineages or clonal expansions being dominant. The TCR clonotype diversity of organoid-derived CD8 single positive T cells was physiological and comparable to that of naive CD8 T cells from thymus and blood.

The chain is made from TRBV7-6 and TRBJ2-3; the D gene cannot be named for sure. The sample consisted of naive CD8+ T cells grown in artificial thymic organoids from cord blood stem and progenitor cells. The sample's cell subset or site label, decoded: CD3+TCRalphabeta+CD8SP T cells; for blood, CD45RO-CCR7+ naive CD8+ T cells. The sequence derives from a human donor who gave cord blood stem cells for thymic organoid culture, a cardiac surgery patient who gave postnatal thymus, or a blood donor (not recorded which). Here the CDR3 is given as CASSLWVPTVHTDTQYF. The base sequence is TGTGCCAGCAGCTTATGGGTACCTACCGTACACACAGATACGCAGTATTTT.